The entry below describes one TCR beta chain. These data belong to a study of blood T cell repertoires in COVID-19. Overall study context: Spain, Italy and the United States supplied samples that represented acute and convalescent COVID-19. PBMCs, B-cell-depleted T cells, or T cells provided the cDNA or gDNA that made up the material.

As processed by the authors: Researchers report that nucleated cell counts were estimated from reference gene primer amplification. Profiled with immunoSEQ multiplex PCR; TCRdb holds only in-frame clones, not every one. The V and J calls and clone size are taken from that table; D and trimming were inferred from the DNA. The sample shows about 260,000 clones, under 90% of them seen only once. This CDR3 is 14 amino acids long. Germline CDR1 and CDR2: SQVTM and ANQGSEA. Deletions cut 5 bases from V and 3 bases from J, with 14 bases between. The V gene is TRBV29-1, the J gene TRBJ1-3; possible D gene TRBD1, 5 bases. The sample comprised peripheral blood. The clonotype comes from a human donor in a cohort sampled during active COVID-19. The chain's CDR3 is CSVLGWGVGNTIYF. The CDR3 bases are TGCAGCGTTCTCGGGTGGGGCGTTGGAAACACCATATATTTT.